Included here is one T cell receptor beta chain sequence, with context. Antigen unknown. This record comes from a study of CXCR3-negative and CXCR3-positive naive CD8 T cells. The study's findings and limits: Hydrophobicity of TRB CDR3s was greater in CXCR3-positive naive cells than in CXCR3-negative naive cells.

Germline V gene lookup returns CDR1 SQVTM and CDR2 ANQGSEA. The CDR3 extends over 13 amino acids. UMI-labeled 5' RACE yielded the TRB cDNA libraries. TCRdb re-called the 5' RACE reads, yielding one record per CDR3 amino acid sequence without DNA. The table lists approximately 100,000 distinct CDR3 sequences. Source material: naive CXCR3+ CD8+ T cells from blood. Described subset: CD45RO-CCR7+CD27+CD95- naive CD8+ T cells expressing CXCR3 (TNR3+). J is TRBJ2-1 and V is TRBV29-1; the TRBD1 assignment by TCRdb is unverifiable without DNA. The sequence was collected from a human donor in good health. Some clones in this sample may be carry-over from other donors' samples. CDR3 residues: CSVGAGPYNEQFF.